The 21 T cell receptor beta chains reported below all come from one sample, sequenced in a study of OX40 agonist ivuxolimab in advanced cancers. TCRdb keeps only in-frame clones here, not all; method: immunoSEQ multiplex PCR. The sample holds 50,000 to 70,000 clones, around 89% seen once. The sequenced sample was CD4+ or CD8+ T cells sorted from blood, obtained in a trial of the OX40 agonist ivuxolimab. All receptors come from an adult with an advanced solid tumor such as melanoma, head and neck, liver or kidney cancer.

CDR3 protein: CASSPGRGPYEQYF. DNA of the CDR3: TGTGCCAGCAGCCCCGGCAGGGGCCCCTACGAGCAGTACTTC. The chain employs TRBV14 and TRBJ2-7, with D possibly being TRBD1 (6 bases). Germline CDR1 is SGHDN and CDR2 is FVKESK. Trimming removed 4 bases at V and 2 bases at J, with 12 bases between. The CDR3 sequence is 14 residues long. The full variable domain, completed using reference TRBV14 and TRBJ2-7, is EAGVTQFPSHSVIEKGQTVTLRCDPISGHDNLYWYRRVMGKEIKFLLHFVKESKQDESGMPNNRFLAERTGGTYSTLKVQPAELEDSGVYFCASSPGRGPYEQYFGPGTRLTVT.

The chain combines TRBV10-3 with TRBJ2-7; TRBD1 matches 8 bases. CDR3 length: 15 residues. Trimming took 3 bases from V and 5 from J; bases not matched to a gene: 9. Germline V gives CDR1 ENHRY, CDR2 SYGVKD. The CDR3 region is CAISDPGQGIDEQYF. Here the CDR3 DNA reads TGTGCCATCAGTGACCCCGGACAGGGCATCGACGAGCAGTACTTC.

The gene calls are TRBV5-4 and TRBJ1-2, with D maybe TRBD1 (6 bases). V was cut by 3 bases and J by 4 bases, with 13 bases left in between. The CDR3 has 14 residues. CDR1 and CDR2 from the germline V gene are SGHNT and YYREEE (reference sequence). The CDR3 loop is CASSWPEGGYGYTF. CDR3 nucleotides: TGTGCCAGCAGCTGGCCCGAGGGGGGCTATGGCTACACCTTC.

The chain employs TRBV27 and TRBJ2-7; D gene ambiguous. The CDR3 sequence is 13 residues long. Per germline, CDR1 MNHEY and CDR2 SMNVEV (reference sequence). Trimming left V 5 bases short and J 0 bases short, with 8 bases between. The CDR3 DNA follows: TGTGCCAGCAGTGGACGTTTCTCCTACGAGCAGTACTTC. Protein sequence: CASSGRFSYEQYF.

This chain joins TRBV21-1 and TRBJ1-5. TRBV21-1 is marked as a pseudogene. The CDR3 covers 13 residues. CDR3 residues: CASSGRGNQPQHF. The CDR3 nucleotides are TGTGCCAGCAGCGGACGGGGCAATCAGCCCCAGCATTTT.

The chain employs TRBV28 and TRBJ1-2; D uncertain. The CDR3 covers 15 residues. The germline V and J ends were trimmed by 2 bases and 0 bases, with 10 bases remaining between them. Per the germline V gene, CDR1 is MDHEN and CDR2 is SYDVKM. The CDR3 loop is CASSLLGGTNYGYTF. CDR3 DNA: TGTGCCAGCAGTTTACTCGGCGGGACTAACTATGGCTACACCTTC.

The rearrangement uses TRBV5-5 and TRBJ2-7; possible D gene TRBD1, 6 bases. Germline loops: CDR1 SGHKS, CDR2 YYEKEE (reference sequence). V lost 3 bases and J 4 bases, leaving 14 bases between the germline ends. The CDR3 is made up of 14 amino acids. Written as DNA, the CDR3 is TGTGCCAGCAGCTACCTAACAGGGATTTACGAGCAGTACTTC. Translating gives CASSYLTGIYEQYF.

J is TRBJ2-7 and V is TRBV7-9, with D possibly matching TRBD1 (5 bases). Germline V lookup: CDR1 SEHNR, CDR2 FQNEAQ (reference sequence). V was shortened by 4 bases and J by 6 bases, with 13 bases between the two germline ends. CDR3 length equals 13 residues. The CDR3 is CASSYRAGFEQYF. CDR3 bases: TGTGCCAGCAGCTATCGGGCAGGGTTCGAGCAGTACTTC.

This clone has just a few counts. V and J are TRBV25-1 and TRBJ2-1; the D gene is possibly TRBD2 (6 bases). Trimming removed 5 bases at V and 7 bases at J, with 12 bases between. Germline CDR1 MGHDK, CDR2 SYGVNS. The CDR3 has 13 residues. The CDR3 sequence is CASSPRGINEQFF. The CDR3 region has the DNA TGTGCCAGCAGTCCCCGGGGGATTAATGAGCAGTTCTTC.

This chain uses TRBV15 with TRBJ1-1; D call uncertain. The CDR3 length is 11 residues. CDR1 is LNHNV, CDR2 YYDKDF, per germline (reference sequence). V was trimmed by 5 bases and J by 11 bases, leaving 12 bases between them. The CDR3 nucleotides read TGTGCCACCAGCGGCGGGTTTACGGCTTTCTTT. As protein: CATSGGFTAFF.

In DNA form, the CDR3 reads TGCGCCAGCAGTGAGCCTAGGGGGAGGACCGGGACTAGCGGGAGGGCGTGGTCCTACGAGCAGTACTTC. Its protein is CASSEPRGRTGTSGRAWSYEQYF. The chain recombines TRBV10-2 with TRBJ2-7; 16 bases align to TRBD2. V lost 2 bases to trimming and J lost 1 base; unmatched junction nucleotides: 20. There are 23 residues in the CDR3. Per germline, CDR1 WSHSY and CDR2 SAAADI.

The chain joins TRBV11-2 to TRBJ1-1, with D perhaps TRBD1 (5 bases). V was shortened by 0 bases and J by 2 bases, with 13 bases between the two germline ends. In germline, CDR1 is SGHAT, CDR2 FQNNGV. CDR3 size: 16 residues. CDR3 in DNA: TGTGCCAGCAGCTTAGATGGTAGGGGTTTAAACACTGAAGCTTTCTTT. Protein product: CASSLDGRGLNTEAFF.

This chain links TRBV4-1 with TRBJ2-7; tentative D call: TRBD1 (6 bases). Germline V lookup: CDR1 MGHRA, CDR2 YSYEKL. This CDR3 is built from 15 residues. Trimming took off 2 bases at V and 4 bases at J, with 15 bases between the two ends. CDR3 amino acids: CASSQLLGQGYEQYF. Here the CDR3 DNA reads TGCGCCAGCAGCCAACTCCTGGGACAAGGTTACGAGCAGTACTTC.

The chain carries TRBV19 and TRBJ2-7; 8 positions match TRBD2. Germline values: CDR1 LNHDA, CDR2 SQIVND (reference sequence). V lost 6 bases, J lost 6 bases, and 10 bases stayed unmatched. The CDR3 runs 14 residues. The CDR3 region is CASRDGGGSSEQYF. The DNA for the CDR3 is TGTGCCAGTAGAGACGGGGGGGGCTCGTCCGAGCAGTACTTC.

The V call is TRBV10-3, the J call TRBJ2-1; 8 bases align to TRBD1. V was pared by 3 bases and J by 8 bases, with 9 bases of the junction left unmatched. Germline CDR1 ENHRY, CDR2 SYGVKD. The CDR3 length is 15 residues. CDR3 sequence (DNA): TGTGCCATCAGTGAAAGACAGGGGCCTATCGATGAGCAGTTCTTC. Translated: CAISERQGPIDEQFF.

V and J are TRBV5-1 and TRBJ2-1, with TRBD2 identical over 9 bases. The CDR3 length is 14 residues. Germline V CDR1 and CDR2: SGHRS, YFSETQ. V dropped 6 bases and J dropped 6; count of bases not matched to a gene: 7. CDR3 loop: CASTGTSYFNEQFF. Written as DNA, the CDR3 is TGCGCCAGCACCGGGACTAGCTACTTCAATGAGCAGTTCTTC.

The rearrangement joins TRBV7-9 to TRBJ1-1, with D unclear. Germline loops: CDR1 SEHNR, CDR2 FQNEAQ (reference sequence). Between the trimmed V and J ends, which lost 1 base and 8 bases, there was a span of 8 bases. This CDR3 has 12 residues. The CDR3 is CASSLGQGEAFF. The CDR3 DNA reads TGTGCCAGCAGCTTAGGGCAAGGGGAAGCTTTCTTT.

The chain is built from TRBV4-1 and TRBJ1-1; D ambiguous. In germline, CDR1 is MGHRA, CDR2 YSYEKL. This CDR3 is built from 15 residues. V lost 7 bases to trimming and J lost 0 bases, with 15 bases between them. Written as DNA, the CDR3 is TGCGCCAGCACCCACGACGAGAGCTTGAACACTGAAGCTTTCTTT. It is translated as CASTHDESLNTEAFF.

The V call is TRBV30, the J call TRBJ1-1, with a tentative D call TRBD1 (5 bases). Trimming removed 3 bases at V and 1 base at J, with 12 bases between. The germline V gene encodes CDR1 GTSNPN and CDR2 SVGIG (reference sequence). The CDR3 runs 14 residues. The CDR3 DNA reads TGTGCCTGGAGGGCGGGACGGGGGAACACTGAAGCTTTCTTT. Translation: CAWRAGRGNTEAFF.

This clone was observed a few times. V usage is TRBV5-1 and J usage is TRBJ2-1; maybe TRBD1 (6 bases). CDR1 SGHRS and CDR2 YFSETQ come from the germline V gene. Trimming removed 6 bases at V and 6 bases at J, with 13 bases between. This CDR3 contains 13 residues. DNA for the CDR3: TGCGCCAGCATCCTCCGGGACACCAATGAGCAGTTCTTC. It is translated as CASILRDTNEQFF.

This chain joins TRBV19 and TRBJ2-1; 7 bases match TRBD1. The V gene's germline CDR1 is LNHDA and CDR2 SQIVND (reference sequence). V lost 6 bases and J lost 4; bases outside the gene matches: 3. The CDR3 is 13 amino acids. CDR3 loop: CASSWDRYNEQFF. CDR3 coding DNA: TGTGCCAGTAGCTGGGACAGATACAATGAGCAGTTCTTC.